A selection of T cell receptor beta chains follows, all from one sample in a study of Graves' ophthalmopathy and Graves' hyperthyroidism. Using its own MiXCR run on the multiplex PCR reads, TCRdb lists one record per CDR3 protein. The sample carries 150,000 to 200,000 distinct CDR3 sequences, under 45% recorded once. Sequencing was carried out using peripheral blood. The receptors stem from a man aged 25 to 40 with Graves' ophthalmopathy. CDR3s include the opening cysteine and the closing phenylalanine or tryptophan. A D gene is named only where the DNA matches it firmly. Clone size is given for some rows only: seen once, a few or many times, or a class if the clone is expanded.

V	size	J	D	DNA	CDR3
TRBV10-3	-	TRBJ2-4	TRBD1	TGTGCCAGTGGTGAACAGGGGCTGGATCAGTACTTC	CASGEQGLDQYF
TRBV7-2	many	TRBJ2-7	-	TGTGCCAGCAGCCCTCGGCGGGACGGTGGCTCCTACGAGCAGTACTTC	CASSPRRDGGSYEQYF
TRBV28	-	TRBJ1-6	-	TGTGCCAGCAGTTTATACGCATCCAGTGGAGTAGATTCACCCCTCCACTTT	CASSLYASSGVDSPLHF
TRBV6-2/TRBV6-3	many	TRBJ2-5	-	TGTGCCAGCAGTTTCCGTCAGAGGGAGACCCAGTACTTC	CASSFRQRETQYF
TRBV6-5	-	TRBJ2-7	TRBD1	TGTGCCAGCAGTAAACTCGGGACAGCCTACGAGCAGTACTTC	CASSKLGTAYEQYF
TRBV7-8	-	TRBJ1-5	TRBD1	TGTGCCAGCAGCTCAACAGGGGCGTATAGCAATCAGCCCCAGCATTTT	CASSSTGAYSNQPQHF
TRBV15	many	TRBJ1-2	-	TGTGCCACCAGCAGAGATCCTGGGACGGTGTATGGCTACACCTTC	CATSRDPGTVYGYTF
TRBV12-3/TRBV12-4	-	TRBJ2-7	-	TGTGCCAGCAGCCAACAGGGACGGACGTACTTC	CASSQQGRTYF
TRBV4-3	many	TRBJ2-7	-	TGCGCCAGCAGCCTACGGGTTTCATCCCGGGGGGAGCAGTACTTC	CASSLRVSSRGEQYF
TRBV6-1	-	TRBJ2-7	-	TGTGCCAGCAGTGAGACACAGTTCATCTACGAGCAGTACTTC	CASSETQFIYEQYF
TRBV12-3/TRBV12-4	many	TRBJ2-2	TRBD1	TGTGCCAGCAGGATCGGGACAGCGAACACCGGGGAGCTGTTTTTT	CASRIGTANTGELFF
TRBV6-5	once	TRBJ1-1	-	TGTGCCAGCAGTTACGCGGGGGCGGTCACTGAAGCTTTCTTT	CASSYAGAVTEAFF
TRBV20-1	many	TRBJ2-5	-	TGCAGTGCTAGCGCAACGGGACTCTTACAAGAGACCCAGTACTTC	CSASATGLLQETQYF
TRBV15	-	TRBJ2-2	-	TGTGCCACCAGCAGAGACGGACAGCCGCTCACGAACACCGGGGAGCTGTTTTTT	CATSRDGQPLTNTGELFF
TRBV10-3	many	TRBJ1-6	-	TGTGCCATCAGCGGGACTGACAATTCACCCCTCCACTTT	CAISGTDNSPLHF
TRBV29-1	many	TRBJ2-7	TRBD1	TGCAGCGTTCGTGTAGGGACAGGGATATACGAGCAGTACTTC	CSVRVGTGIYEQYF
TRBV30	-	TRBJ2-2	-	TGTGCCTGGTGGTCATACACCGGGGAGCTGTTTTTT	CAWWSYTGELFF
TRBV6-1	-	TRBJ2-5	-	TGTGCCAGCAGCCAATTAGAGACCCAGTACTTC	CASSQLETQYF
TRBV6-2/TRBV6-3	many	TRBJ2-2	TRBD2	TGTGCCAGCAGTTACTCCCTACCGGGACTAGCTGCCGGGGAGCTGTTTTTT	CASSYSLPGLAAGELFF
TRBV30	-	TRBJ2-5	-	TGTGCCTGGGCCGGGACTCCCACGCGAGAGACCCAGTACTTC	CAWAGTPTRETQYF
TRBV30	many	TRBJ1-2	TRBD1	TGTGCCTGGAACCGGGACAGGGCTCATCATGGCTACACCTTC	CAWNRDRAHHGYTF
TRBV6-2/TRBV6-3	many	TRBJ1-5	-	TGTGCCACTTCCAGCGACAATCAGCCCCAGCATTTT	CATSSDNQPQHF
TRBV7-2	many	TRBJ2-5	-	TGTGCCAGCAGCTTAGTTGGGGGATCCGAAGAGACCCAGTACTTC	CASSLVGGSEETQYF
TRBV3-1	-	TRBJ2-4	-	TGTGCCAGCAGCCAAGGATCAGCCAAAAACATTCAGTACTTC	CASSQGSAKNIQYF
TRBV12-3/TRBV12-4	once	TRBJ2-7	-	TGTGCCAGCAATCCGGGACTTCTCGCTTACGAGCAGTACTTC	CASNPGLLAYEQYF
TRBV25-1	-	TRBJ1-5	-	TGTGCCAGCAGTGAATCCGGGGGAAGCAATCAGCCCCAGCATTTT	CASSESGGSNQPQHF
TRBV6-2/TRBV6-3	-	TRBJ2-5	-	TGTGCCAGCAGACCCCAGCTTCGTCGAGAAGAGACCCAGTACTTC	CASRPQLRREETQYF
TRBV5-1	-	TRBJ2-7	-	TGCGCCAGCAGCCAAGGACAGCAGCCCCTCTACGAGCAGTACTTC	CASSQGQQPLYEQYF
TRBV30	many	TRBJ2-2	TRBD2	TGTGCCTGGAGTTGGGAGGGCATCGGGGAGCTGTTTTTT	CAWSWEGIGELFF
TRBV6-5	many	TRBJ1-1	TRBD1	TGTGCCAGCAGTCCTCGGGGACAGTCCACTGAAGCTTTCTTT	CASSPRGQSTEAFF
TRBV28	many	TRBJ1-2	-	TGTGCCTATGGAGCACCGGGAACACCGGGAGATACTGGCTACACCTTC	CAYGAPGTPGDTGYTF
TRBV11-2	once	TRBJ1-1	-	TGTGCCAGCAGCTTCGGGACTGAGTTTATGGGAGTGTTCTTT	CASSFGTEFMGVFF
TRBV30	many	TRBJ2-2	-	TGTGCCTGGAGTGTACGACGGGACACCGGGGAGCTGTTTTTT	CAWSVRRDTGELFF
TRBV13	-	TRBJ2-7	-	TGTGCCAGCAGCCGCCGTGGGGGCAGGGCGTACGAGCAGTACTTC	CASSRRGGRAYEQYF
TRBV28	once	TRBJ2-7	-	TGTGCCAGCAGTTTGTTCCGGACGGAGTACTACGAGCAGTACTTC	CASSLFRTEYYEQYF
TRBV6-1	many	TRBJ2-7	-	TGTGCCAGCAGTGAAGCGCTCGGAGGACAAGACGAGCAGTACTTC	CASSEALGGQDEQYF
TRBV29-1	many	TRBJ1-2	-	TGCAGCGTTGAAGAGGGGGCGAACTATGGCTACACCTTC	CSVEEGANYGYTF
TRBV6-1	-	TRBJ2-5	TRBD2	TGTGCCAGCAGTCGCGAGGGACTAGCGGAGGAGACCCAGTACTTC	CASSREGLAEETQYF
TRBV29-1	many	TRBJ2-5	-	TGCAGCGCTGTGGGGAGGGGGGGACTACAAGAGACCCAGTACTTC	CSAVGRGGLQETQYF
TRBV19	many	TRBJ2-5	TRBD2	TGTGCCAGTAGATTAGGGACTAGCGGGAGTAGGATATCGGAGACCCAGTACTTC	CASRLGTSGSRISETQYF
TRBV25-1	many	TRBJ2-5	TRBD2	TGTGCCAGCAGTGAATATTTGGCTAGCGGAAAACAAGAGACCCAGTACTTC	CASSEYLASGKQETQYF
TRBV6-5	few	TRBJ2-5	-	TGTGCCAGCAGTTACGGAAGGAGTTGGGTAGAGACCCAGTACTTC	CASSYGRSWVETQYF
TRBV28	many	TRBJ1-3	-	TGTGCCAGCAGTTTCCGAGAATTCGGAAACACCATATATTTT	CASSFREFGNTIYF
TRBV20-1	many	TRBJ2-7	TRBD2	TGCAGCCCGGGGGGAAAGTACTTC	CSPGGKYF
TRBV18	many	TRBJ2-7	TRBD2	TGTGCCAGCTCACCGAGGGGACTAGCGGGGGCCTACGAGCAGTACTTC	CASSPRGLAGAYEQYF
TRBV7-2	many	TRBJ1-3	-	TGTGCCAGCAGCTTAGGTCTTGGTAGTGGAAACACCATATATTTT	CASSLGLGSGNTIYF
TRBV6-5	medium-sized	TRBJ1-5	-	TGTGCCAGCAGTTACTCGAGTCCACGGGTAGGGCTTAATCAGCCCCAGCATTTT	CASSYSSPRVGLNQPQHF
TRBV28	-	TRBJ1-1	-	TGTGCCAGCAGTTTTCGGGGGGCTGGGATCACTGAAGCTTTCTTT	CASSFRGAGITEAFF
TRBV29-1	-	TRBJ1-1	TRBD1	TGCAGCGCTGAGGGGACAGGGGGCACTGAAGCTTTCTTT	CSAEGTGGTEAFF